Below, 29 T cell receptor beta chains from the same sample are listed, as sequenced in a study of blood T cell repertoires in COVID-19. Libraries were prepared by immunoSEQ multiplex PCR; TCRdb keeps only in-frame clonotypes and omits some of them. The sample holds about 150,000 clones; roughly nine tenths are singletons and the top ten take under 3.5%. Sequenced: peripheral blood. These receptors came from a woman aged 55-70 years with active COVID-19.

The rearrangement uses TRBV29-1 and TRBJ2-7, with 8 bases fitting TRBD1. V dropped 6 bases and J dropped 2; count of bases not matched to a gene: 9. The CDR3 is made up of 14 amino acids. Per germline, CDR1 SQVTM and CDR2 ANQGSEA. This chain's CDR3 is CSVPRDRPPYEQYF. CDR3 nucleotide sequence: TGCAGCGTACCAAGGGACAGGCCGCCCTACGAGCAGTACTTC.

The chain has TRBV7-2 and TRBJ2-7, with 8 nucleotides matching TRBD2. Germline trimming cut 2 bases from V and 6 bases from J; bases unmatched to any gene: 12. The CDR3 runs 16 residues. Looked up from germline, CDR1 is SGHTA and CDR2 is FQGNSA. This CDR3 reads CASSLTGGREFSEQYF. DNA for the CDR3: TGTGCCAGCAGCTTAACGGGGGGGCGGGAGTTCAGCGAGCAGTACTTC.

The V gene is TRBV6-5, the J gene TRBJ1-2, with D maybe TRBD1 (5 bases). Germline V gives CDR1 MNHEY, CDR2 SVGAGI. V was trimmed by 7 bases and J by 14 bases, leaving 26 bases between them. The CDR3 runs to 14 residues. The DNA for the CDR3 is TGTGCCAGCATCGAGAGGAGGGGTCTCTATAGTTGGACCTTC. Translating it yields CASIERRGLYSWTF.

The DNA for the CDR3 is TGTGCCAGCAGCCCGACTTTTTACGAGCAGTACTTC. Protein: CASSPTFYEQYF. The chain recombines TRBV5-8 with TRBJ2-7; D unresolved. This CDR3 is 12 amino acids long. Germline CDR1 reads SGHTS; CDR2 reads YDEGEE. V lost 4 bases and J lost 4, with 9 bases in between.

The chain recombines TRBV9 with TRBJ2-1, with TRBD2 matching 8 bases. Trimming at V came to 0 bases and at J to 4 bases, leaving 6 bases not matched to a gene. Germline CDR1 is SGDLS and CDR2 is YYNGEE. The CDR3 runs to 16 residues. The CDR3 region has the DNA TGTGCCAGCAGCGTAGCTCCTAGCGGGTTTTACAATGAGCAGTTCTTC. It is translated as CASSVAPSGFYNEQFF.

CDR3: CASSFYREGGDEQFF. The CDR3 DNA follows: TGTGCCAGCAGCTTCTACCGGGAGGGTGGGGATGAGCAGTTCTTC. The chain is built from TRBV7-2 and TRBJ2-1; TRBD2 agrees at 8 bases. Losses at the gene ends were 3 bases for V and 8 bases for J; bases not matched to a gene: 9. Germline loops: CDR1 SGHTA, CDR2 FQGNSA. The CDR3 extends over 15 amino acids.

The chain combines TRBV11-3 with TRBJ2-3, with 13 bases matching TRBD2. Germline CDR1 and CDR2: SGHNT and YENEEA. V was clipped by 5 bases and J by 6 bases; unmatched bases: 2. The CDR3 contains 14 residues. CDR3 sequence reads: CASSLGLAGDTQYF. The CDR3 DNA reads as TGTGCCAGCAGCCTGGGACTAGCGGGGGATACGCAGTATTTT.

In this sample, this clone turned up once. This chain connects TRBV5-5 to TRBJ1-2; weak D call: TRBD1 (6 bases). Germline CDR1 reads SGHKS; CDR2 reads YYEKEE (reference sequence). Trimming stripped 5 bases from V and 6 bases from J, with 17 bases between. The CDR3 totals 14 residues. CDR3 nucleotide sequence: TGTGCCAGCAGAACGACGGCAGGGGCAGATGGCTACACCTTC. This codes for CASRTTAGADGYTF.

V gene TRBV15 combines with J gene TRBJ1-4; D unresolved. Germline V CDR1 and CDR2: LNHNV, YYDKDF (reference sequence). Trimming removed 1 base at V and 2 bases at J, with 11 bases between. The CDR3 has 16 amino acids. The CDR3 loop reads CATSRGKRATNEKLFF. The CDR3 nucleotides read TGTGCCACCAGCAGAGGAAAGAGGGCGACTAATGAAAAACTGTTTTTT.

The chain's CDR3 is CASSLRAGSGNTIYF. CDR3 DNA: TGCGCCAGCAGCTTGAGGGCTGGGAGTGGAAACACCATATATTTT. The V gene is TRBV5-1, the J gene TRBJ1-3; D ambiguous. Germline CDR1 and CDR2: SGHRS and YFSETQ. V was shortened by 1 base and J by 3 bases, with 11 bases between the two germline ends. CDR3 length: 15 residues.

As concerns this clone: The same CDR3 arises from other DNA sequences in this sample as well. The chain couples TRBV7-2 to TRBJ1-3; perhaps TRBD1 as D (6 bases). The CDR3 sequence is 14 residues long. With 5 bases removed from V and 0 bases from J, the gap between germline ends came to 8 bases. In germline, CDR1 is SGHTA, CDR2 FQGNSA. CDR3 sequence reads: CASSLDSSGNTIYF. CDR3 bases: TGTGCCAGCAGCCTGGACAGCTCTGGAAACACCATATATTTT.

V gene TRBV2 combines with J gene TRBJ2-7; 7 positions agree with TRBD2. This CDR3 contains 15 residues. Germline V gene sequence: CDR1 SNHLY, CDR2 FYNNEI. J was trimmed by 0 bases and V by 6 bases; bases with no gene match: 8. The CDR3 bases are TGTGCCAGCAGGGGGGGGGTACTAGGCTCCTACGAGCAGTACTTC. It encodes CASRGGVLGSYEQYF.

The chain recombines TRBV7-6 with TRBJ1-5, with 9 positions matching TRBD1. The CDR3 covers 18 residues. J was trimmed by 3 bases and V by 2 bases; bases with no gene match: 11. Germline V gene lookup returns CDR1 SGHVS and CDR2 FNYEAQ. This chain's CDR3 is CASSLREGRQGDNQPQHF. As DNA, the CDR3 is TGTGCCAGCAGCTTAAGGGAGGGGAGACAGGGGGACAATCAGCCCCAGCATTTT.

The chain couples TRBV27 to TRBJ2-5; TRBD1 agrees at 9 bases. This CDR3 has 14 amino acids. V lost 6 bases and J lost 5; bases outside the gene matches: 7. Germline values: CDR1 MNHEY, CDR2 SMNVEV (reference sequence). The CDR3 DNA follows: TGTGCCAGCAGCCGAACAGGGACAGGGGAGACCCAGTACTTC. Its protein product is CASSRTGTGETQYF.

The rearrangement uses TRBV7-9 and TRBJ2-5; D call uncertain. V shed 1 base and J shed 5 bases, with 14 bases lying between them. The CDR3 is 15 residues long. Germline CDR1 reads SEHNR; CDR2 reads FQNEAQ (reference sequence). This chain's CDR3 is CASSLDAWLTETQYF. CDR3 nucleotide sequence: TGTGCCAGCAGCTTAGATGCCTGGCTTACGGAGACCCAGTACTTC.

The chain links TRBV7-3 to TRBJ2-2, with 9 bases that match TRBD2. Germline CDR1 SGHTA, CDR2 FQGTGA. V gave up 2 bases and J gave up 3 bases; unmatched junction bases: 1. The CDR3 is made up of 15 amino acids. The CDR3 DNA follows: TGTGCCAGCAGCTTATTAGCGGGAGACACCGGGGAGCTGTTTTTT. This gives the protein CASSLLAGDTGELFF.

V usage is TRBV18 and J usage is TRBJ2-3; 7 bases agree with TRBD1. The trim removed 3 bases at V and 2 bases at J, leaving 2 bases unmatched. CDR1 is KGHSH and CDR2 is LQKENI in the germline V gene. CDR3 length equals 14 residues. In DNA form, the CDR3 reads TGTGCCAGCTCACCTGGACAGGTCACAGATACGCAGTATTTT. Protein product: CASSPGQVTDTQYF. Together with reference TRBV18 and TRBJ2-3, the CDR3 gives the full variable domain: NAGVMQNPRHLVRRRGQEARLRCSPMKGHSHVYWYRQLPEEGLKFMVYLQKENIIDESGMPKERFSAEFPKEGPSILRIQQVVRGDSAAYFCASSPGQVTDTQYFGPGTRLTVL.

In nucleotides, the CDR3 is TGTGCCAGCAGATCGACTAGCGGATCGAACACCGGGGAGCTGTTTTTT. Its translation: CASRSTSGSNTGELFF. This chain links TRBV2 with TRBJ2-2, with 9 bases identical to TRBD2. The V segment lost 6 bases and the J segment 0 bases; nucleotides outside the gene matches: 5. From germline, CDR1 is SNHLY and CDR2 FYNNEI. The CDR3 runs 16 residues. The variable domain in full, completed from reference TRBV2 and TRBJ2-2, reads EPEVTQTPSHQVTQMGQEVILRCVPISNHLYFYWYRQILGQKVEFLVSFYNNEISEKSEIFDDQFSVERPDGSNFTLKIRSTKLEDSAMYFCASRSTSGSNTGELFFGEGSRLTVL.

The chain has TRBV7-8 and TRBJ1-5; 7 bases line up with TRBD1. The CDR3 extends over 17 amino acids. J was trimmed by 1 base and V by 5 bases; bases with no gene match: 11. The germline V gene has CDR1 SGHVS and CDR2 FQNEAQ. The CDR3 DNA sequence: TGTGCCAGCAGCCCACAACAGGGGTATCAGAGCAATCAGCCCCAGCATTTT. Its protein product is CASSPQQGYQSNQPQHF.

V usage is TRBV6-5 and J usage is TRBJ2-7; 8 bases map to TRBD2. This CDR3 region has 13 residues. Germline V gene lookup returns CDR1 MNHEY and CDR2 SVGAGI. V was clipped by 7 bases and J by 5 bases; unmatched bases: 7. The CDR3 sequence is CASIAGGGHEQYF. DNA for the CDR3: TGTGCCAGCATCGCCGGGGGGGGCCACGAGCAGTACTTC.

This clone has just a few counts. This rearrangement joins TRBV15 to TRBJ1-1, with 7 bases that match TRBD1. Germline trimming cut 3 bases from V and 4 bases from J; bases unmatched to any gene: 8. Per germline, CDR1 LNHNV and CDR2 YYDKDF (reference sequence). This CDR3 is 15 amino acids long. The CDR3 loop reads CATSSSTGDSTEAFF. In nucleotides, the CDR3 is TGTGCCACCAGCAGCTCTACAGGGGACAGCACTGAAGCTTTCTTT. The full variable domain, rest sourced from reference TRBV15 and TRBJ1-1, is DAMVIQNPRYQVTQFGKPVTLSCSQTLNHNVMYWYQQKSSQAPKLLFHYYDKDFNNEADTPDNFQSRRPNTSFCFLDIRSPGLGDTAMYLCATSSSTGDSTEAFFGQGTRLTVV.

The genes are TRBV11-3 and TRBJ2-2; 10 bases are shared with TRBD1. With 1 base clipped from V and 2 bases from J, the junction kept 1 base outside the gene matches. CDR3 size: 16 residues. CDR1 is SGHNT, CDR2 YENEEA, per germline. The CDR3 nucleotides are TGTGCCAGCAGCTTAGGACAGGGGGCAAACACCGGGGAGCTGTTTTTT. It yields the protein CASSLGQGANTGELFF.

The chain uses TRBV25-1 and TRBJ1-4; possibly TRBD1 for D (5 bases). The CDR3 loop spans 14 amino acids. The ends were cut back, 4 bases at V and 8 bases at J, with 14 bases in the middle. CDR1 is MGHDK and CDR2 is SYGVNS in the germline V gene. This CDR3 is CASSVLGAEEKLFF. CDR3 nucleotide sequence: TGTGCCAGCAGTGTATTAGGGGCGGAAGAAAAACTGTTTTTT.

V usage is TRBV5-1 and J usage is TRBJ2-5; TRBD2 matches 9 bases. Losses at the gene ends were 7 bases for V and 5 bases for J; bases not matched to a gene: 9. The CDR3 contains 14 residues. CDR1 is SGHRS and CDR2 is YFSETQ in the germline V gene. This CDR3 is CASRVLAGDETQYF. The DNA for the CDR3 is TGCGCCAGCCGGGTTTTAGCGGGAGACGAGACCCAGTACTTC.

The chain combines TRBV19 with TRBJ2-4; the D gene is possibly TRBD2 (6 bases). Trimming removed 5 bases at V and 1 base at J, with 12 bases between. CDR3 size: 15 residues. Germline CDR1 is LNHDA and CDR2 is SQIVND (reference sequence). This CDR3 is CASSVPGLAKNIQYF. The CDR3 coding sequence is TGTGCCAGTAGTGTACCGGGACTGGCCAAAAACATTCAGTACTTC.

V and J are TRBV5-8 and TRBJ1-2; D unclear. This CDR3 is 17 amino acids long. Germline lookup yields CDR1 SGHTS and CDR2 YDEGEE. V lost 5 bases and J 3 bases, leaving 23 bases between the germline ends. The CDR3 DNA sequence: TGTGCCAGCAGTTATGAGCCCCGTCTCCCCGCCGACTATGGCTACACCTTC. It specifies CASSYEPRLPADYGYTF.

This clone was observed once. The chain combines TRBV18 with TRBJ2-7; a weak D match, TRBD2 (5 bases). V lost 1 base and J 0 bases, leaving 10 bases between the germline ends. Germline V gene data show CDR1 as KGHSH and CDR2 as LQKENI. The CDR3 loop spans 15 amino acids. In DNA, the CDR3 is TGTGCCAGCTCACCACGAAGCGGCCCCTCCTACGAGCAGTACTTC. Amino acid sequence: CASSPRSGPSYEQYF.

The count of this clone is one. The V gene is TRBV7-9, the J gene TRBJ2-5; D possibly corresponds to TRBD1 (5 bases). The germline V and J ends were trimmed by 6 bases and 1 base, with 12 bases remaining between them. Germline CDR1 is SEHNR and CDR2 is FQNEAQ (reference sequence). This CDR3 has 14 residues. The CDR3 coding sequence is TGTGCCAGCAGTTCGAGACAGACCCAAGAGACCCAGTACTTC. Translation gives CASSSRQTQETQYF.

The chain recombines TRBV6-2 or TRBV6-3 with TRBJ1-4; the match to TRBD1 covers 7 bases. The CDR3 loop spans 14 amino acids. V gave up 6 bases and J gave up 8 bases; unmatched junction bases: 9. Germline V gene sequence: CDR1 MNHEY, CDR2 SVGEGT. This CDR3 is CASSSQGIKEKLFF. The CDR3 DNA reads TGTGCCAGCAGCTCACAGGGGATAAAGGAAAAACTGTTTTTT.